This passage covers 23 T cell receptor beta chains from one sample sequenced in a study of shared T cell receptors in the human thymus. Data came from immunoSEQ multiplex PCR; TCRdb stores just in-frame clones and leaves some out. This sample yields roughly 410,000 clones, of which about 95% are seen a single time; roughly 0.021% belongs to the top ten. The sample was thymocytes. The receptors stem from a human donor.

J is TRBJ2-6 and V is TRBV18; D may be TRBD2 (5 bases). The V end lost 3 bases, the J end lost 2 bases, and 14 bases lay between the germline ends. CDR1 is KGHSH and CDR2 is LQKENI in the germline V gene. This CDR3 comprises 17 residues. The CDR3 DNA reads as TGTGCCAGCTCACCTGAACGGGATCTGCCTGGGGCCAACGTCCTGACTTTC. Protein sequence: CASSPERDLPGANVLTF.

This chain uses TRBV12-5 with TRBJ1-2; 7 nucleotides align to TRBD1. The CDR3 is made up of 13 amino acids. The trim removed 6 bases at V and 9 bases at J, leaving 10 bases unmatched. Germline CDR1 reads LGHNT; CDR2 reads FRNRAP. CDR3 sequence (DNA): TGTGCTAGTGGGTCGGGACAGCCAGGCCGCTACACCTTC. Translating gives CASGSGQPGRYTF.

Here the CDR3 reads CASSPEGVLARTDTQYF. The CDR3 DNA sequence: TGTGCCAGCAGCCCCGAAGGTGTGCTAGCCCGTACAGATACGCAGTATTTT. The chain has TRBV7-2 and TRBJ2-3, with D possibly being TRBD2 (5 bases). The CDR3 loop spans 17 amino acids. The germline CDR1 and CDR2 sequences are SGHTA and FQGNSA. V gave up 5 bases and J gave up 3 bases, with 21 bases separating them.

This clone was observed once. V usage is TRBV28 and J usage is TRBJ1-5; 7 nucleotides match TRBD1. After removal of 7 bases from V and 1 base from J, the junction contained 7 bases not matched to a gene. CDR3 length equals 15 residues. Germline V gives CDR1 MDHEN, CDR2 SYDVKM. In DNA form, the CDR3 reads TGTGCCAGCACCGTGACAGGGTCGAGCAATCAGCCCCAGCATTTT. It yields the protein CASTVTGSSNQPQHF. Full variable domain (outside the CDR3, taken from reference TRBV28 and TRBJ1-5): DVKVTQSSRYLVKRTGEKVFLECVQDMDHENMFWYRQDPGLGLRLIYFSYDVKMKEKGDIPEGYSVSREKKERFSLILESASTNQTSMYLCASTVTGSSNQPQHFGDGTRLSIL.

This clone was picked up one time. The chain is built from TRBV28 and TRBJ1-3; no firm D call. This CDR3 comprises 16 residues. V was shortened by 4 bases and J by 7 bases, with 20 bases between the two germline ends. Germline assignment: CDR1 MDHEN and CDR2 SYDVKM. The CDR3, as DNA: TGTGCCAGCAGTTCCCCCATACAAGGGCGCGCGAACACCATATATTTT. Protein product: CASSSPIQGRANTIYF.

The chain employs TRBV2 and TRBJ1-4; D unclear. Germline V CDR1 and CDR2: SNHLY, FYNNEI. The CDR3 loop spans 12 amino acids. Trimming removed 2 bases at V and 8 bases at J, with 6 bases between. For the CDR3, the DNA is TGTGCCAGCAGTGAACTTTGGGAAAAACTGTTTTTT. It yields the protein CASSELWEKLFF.

The chain links TRBV7-9 to TRBJ2-7; no clear D gene. V shed 1 base and J shed 1 base, with 17 bases lying between them. CDR1 SEHNR and CDR2 FQNEAQ come from the germline V gene (reference sequence). The CDR3 has 17 residues. CDR3 protein: CASSLGESGGTSYEQYF. CDR3 nucleotide sequence: TGTGCCAGCAGCTTAGGGGAATCAGGCGGAACTTCCTACGAGCAGTACTTC.

The rearrangement links TRBV28 to TRBJ2-7; the D is unclear. The germline V gene has CDR1 MDHEN and CDR2 SYDVKM. The CDR3 runs to 14 residues. Trimming stripped 3 bases from V and 4 bases from J, with 13 bases between. The CDR3 loop reads CASSFVDPTYEQYF. Here the CDR3 DNA reads TGTGCCAGCAGTTTCGTCGACCCAACTTACGAGCAGTACTTC.

The chain employs TRBV7-9 and TRBJ2-3; perhaps TRBD2 as D (6 bases). With 0 bases removed from V and 0 bases from J, the gap between germline ends came to 19 bases. Germline V CDR1 and CDR2: SEHNR, FQNEAQ (reference sequence). The CDR3 is 19 amino acids. CDR3 DNA: TGTGCCAGCAGCTTAGCGTTTTGCGGAGGGGATACTAGCACAGATACGCAGTATTTT. Residues: CASSLAFCGGDTSTDTQYF.

This clone was detected only a few times. This rearrangement joins TRBV14 to TRBJ2-7, with 8 bases aligning to TRBD2. J lost 1 base, V lost 3 bases, and 8 bases had no gene match. Looked up from germline, CDR1 is SGHDN and CDR2 is FVKESK. This CDR3 is built from 16 residues. This CDR3 is CASSHLLAGGSYEQYF. CDR3 DNA: TGTGCCAGCAGCCACCTACTCGCGGGAGGATCCTACGAGCAGTACTTC.

The genes are TRBV5-4 and TRBJ1-3, with D possibly matching TRBD1 (5 bases). The CDR3 loop spans 19 amino acids. V lost 2 bases, J lost 0 bases, and 21 bases lay in between. Germline CDR1 is SGHNT and CDR2 is YYREEE (reference sequence). CDR3 amino acids: CASSFTGNRNRFSGNTIYF. CDR3 nucleotides: TGTGCCAGCAGCTTCACCGGAAACAGAAACAGGTTCTCTGGAAACACCATATATTTT.

V and J are TRBV7-2 and TRBJ1-1; D call uncertain. The CDR3 is made up of 14 amino acids. V lost 2 bases and J lost 7, with 14 bases in between. Germline assignment: CDR1 SGHTA and CDR2 FQGNSA. In DNA, the CDR3 is TGTGCCAGCAGCTTAAAGGCCTCGAGCAGTGAAGCTTTCTTT. It is translated as CASSLKASSSEAFF.

The chain carries TRBV4-3 and TRBJ2-2; 11 nucleotides line up with TRBD2. The CDR3 is 17 residues long. J lost 5 bases, V lost 2 bases, and 7 bases had no gene match. Germline CDR1 LGHNA, CDR2 YSLEER. This CDR3 reads CASSQPSGRRRTGELFF. For the CDR3, the DNA is TGCGCCAGCAGCCAACCTAGCGGGAGGAGAAGAACCGGGGAGCTGTTTTTT.

J is TRBJ2-1 and V is TRBV14; D remains unclear. Trimming removed 4 bases from V and 6 bases from J, with 16 bases in between. This CDR3 is built from 15 residues. The germline V gene encodes CDR1 SGHDN and CDR2 FVKESK. CDR3 protein: CASSRDIRAPNEQFF. CDR3 sequence (DNA): TGTGCCAGCAGCCGAGACATTCGGGCCCCCAATGAGCAGTTCTTC.

V is TRBV7-8 and J is TRBJ1-5; D gene ambiguous. This CDR3 comprises 16 residues. Germline CDR1 reads SGHVS; CDR2 reads FQNEAQ. V lost 2 bases and J lost 2, with 13 bases in between. CDR3 in DNA: TGTGCCAGCAGCTTAAGAGTCCGGGGTGGCAATCAGCCCCAGCATTTT. Amino acids: CASSLRVRGGNQPQHF.

The J gene is TRBJ1-1, the V gene TRBV5-6, with 7 bases identical to TRBD1. After removal of 0 bases from V and 10 bases from J, the junction contained 6 bases not matched to a gene. Germline CDR1 SGHDT, CDR2 YYEEEE. The CDR3 is 13 amino acids. CDR3 residues: CASSLETGRVAFF. In nucleotides, the CDR3 is TGTGCCAGCAGCTTGGAGACAGGGAGGGTAGCTTTCTTT.

This chain uses TRBV6-5 with TRBJ2-3; 8 bases fit TRBD2. The J segment lost 7 bases and the V segment lost 7 bases, leaving 7 bases of the junction unmatched. Germline V gene data show CDR1 as MNHEY and CDR2 as SVGAGI. The CDR3 has 13 residues. The CDR3: CASTPGGAHTQYF. CDR3 DNA sequence: TGTGCCAGCACCCCGGGGGGGGCTCATACGCAGTATTTT.

The chain links TRBV28 to TRBJ2-3, with 7 nucleotides matching TRBD2. CDR1 is MDHEN and CDR2 is SYDVKM in the germline V gene. The CDR3 extends over 12 amino acids. V lost 6 bases to trimming and J lost 10 bases; unmatched junction nucleotides: 7. The CDR3 DNA reads as TGTGCCAGCAGGGTTACCGGGAGGTCGCAGTATTTT. The encoded protein is CASRVTGRSQYF. Supplemented by reference TRBV28 and TRBJ2-3, the full variable domain reads DVKVTQSSRYLVKRTGEKVFLECVQDMDHENMFWYRQDPGLGLRLIYFSYDVKMKEKGDIPEGYSVSREKKERFSLILESASTNQTSMYLCASRVTGRSQYFGPGTRLTVL.

This sequence joins TRBV5-6 and TRBJ2-2, with TRBD1 as a possible D gene (6 bases). Trimming shortened V by 3 bases and J by 5 bases, and 14 bases separated the two germline ends. The CDR3 extends over 15 amino acids. Germline values: CDR1 SGHDT, CDR2 YYEEEE. The CDR3 DNA is TGTGCCAGCAGCTGCGACCACAGGGCTACCGGGGAGCTGTTTTTT. As protein: CASSCDHRATGELFF.

In its sample, this clone was seen once. The rearrangement links TRBV28 to TRBJ2-7, with 11 bases identical to TRBD2. Germline V CDR1 and CDR2: MDHEN, SYDVKM. The CDR3 consists of 21 residues. The V and J ends lost 3 bases and 1 base, in that order; junction bases with no gene match: 20. CDR3 DNA: TGTGCCAGCAGTTTCAACCTAGCGGGAGGTATCGTTCCGGAGGTTTCCTACGAGCAGTACTTC. Amino acids: CASSFNLAGGIVPEVSYEQYF.

The V and J genes are TRBV18 and TRBJ1-1; 7 nucleotides line up with TRBD1. Germline loops: CDR1 KGHSH, CDR2 LQKENI. J was trimmed by 0 bases and V by 8 bases; bases with no gene match: 9. CDR3 size: 15 residues. CDR3 sequence (DNA): TGTGCCAGCCCGACAACAGGGGTCATGAACACTGAAGCTTTCTTT. Protein: CASPTTGVMNTEAFF.

The genes are TRBV19 and TRBJ2-4; 8 bases line up with TRBD2. V was pared by 7 bases and J by 1 base, with 9 bases of the junction left unmatched. In germline, CDR1 is LNHDA, CDR2 SQIVND (reference sequence). This CDR3 spans 16 amino acids. The DNA of the CDR3 is TGTGCCAGTAAAAAGGGGACTAGGACGGCCAAAAACATTCAGTACTTC. Protein sequence: CASKKGTRTAKNIQYF.

The chain couples TRBV29-1 to TRBJ2-6, with 9 bases matching TRBD1. This CDR3 comprises 17 residues. Looked up from germline, CDR1 is SQVTM and CDR2 is ANQGSEA. With 6 bases clipped from V and 2 bases from J, the junction kept 11 bases outside the gene matches. In DNA, the CDR3 is TGCAGCGTCGTTACAGGGGGCGAAAAAACTGGGGCCAACGTCCTGACTTTC. Translated: CSVVTGGEKTGANVLTF.